These 26 T cell receptor beta chains were all obtained from the same sample, sequenced in a study of response to subunit inactivated influenza vaccine. TCRdb reanalysed the RT-PCR reads using MiXCR and keeps one entry per CDR3 protein. The sample contains 150,000 or so distinct CDR3 sequences, approximately 12% of which appear only once. The sequenced sample was CD8+ T cells sorted from PBMCs, obtained around 25 months after vaccination. These receptor sequences come from a man in his fifties or sixties who received an inactivated influenza vaccine.

This clonotype was found a few times. CDR3 region: CASSLRAGDTQYF. Here the CDR3 DNA reads TGTGCCAGCAGCCTTAGAGCCGGAGATACGCAGTATTTT. The chain has TRBV21-1 and TRBJ2-3. TRBV21-1 is annotated as a pseudogene. CDR3 length equals 13 residues.

The CDR3 DNA is TGTGCCAGCAGCTCCACGGGGACTAGCTCCTACAATGAGCAGTTCTTC. It translates to CASSSTGTSSYNEQFF. The chain joins TRBV7-9 to TRBJ2-1; 8 bases agree with TRBD2. The CDR3 contains 16 residues. The germline CDR1 and CDR2 sequences are SEHNR and FQNEAQ (reference sequence). V lost 4 bases to trimming and J lost 0 bases; unmatched junction nucleotides: 5.

This clonotype occurred a few times. This sequence joins TRBV7-9 and TRBJ2-1; D remains unclear. The CDR3 sequence is 15 residues long. V dropped 11 bases and J dropped 0 bases, with 17 bases sitting between them. The V gene's germline CDR1 is SEHNR and CDR2 FQNEAQ (reference sequence). CDR3 coding DNA: TGTGCCGCGGCCATCGGACCCGGCTCCTACAATGAGCAGTTCTTC. Its protein product is CAAAIGPGSYNEQFF.

This clonotype appeared a few times. J is TRBJ2-2 and V is TRBV6-5; weak D call: TRBD2 (7 bases). This CDR3 has 16 amino acids. Trimming took 2 bases from V and 7 from J, leaving 17 bases between them. Germline lookup yields CDR1 MNHEY and CDR2 SVGAGI. The CDR3 here is CASSYHRGGGGGELFF. The CDR3 DNA reads TGTGCCAGCAGTTACCACCGAGGGGGGGGCGGCGGGGAGCTGTTTTTT.

This clonotype was seen many times. The chain couples TRBV19 to TRBJ2-4; 7 bases map to TRBD1. V trimming: 7 bases; J trimming: 6 bases; junction bases outside the gene matches: 12. CDR1 LNHDA and CDR2 SQIVND come from the germline V gene (reference sequence). This CDR3 region has 15 residues. In DNA form, the CDR3 reads TGTGCCAGTACCCTGAAGGGGTCAGGGGGAAACATTCAGTACTTC. It encodes CASTLKGSGGNIQYF.

A few counts support this clonotype. This chain joins TRBV4-1 and TRBJ2-7; 9 nucleotides line up with TRBD1. CDR3 length: 15 amino acids. V was clipped by 0 bases and J by 4 bases; unmatched bases: 4. Germline lookup yields CDR1 MGHRA and CDR2 YSYEKL. The CDR3 spells CASSQDNRGLYEQYF. DNA of the CDR3: TGCGCCAGCAGCCAAGACAACAGGGGGCTATACGAGCAGTACTTC.

V gene TRBV5-1 combines with J gene TRBJ1-6; D is unresolved. The ends were cut back, 4 bases at V and 9 bases at J, with 14 bases in the middle. This CDR3 spans 14 amino acids. Germline-derived CDR1 and CDR2 are SGHRS and YFSETQ. CDR3 sequence reads: CASSPAPDASPLHF. CDR3 coding DNA: TGCGCCAGCAGCCCGGCCCCGGATGCTTCACCCCTCCACTTT.

This clonotype was seen more than once but under ten times. This chain connects TRBV7-9 to TRBJ2-7, with 7 bases aligning to TRBD1. This CDR3 is built from 13 residues. Germline V gene lookup returns CDR1 SEHNR and CDR2 FQNEAQ (reference sequence). The ends lost 6 bases at V and 4 bases at J; junction bases unmatched: 6. The CDR3: CASSHPTGYEQYF. The CDR3 region has the DNA TGTGCCAGCAGTCACCCGACAGGGTACGAGCAGTACTTC. The full variable domain, completed using reference TRBV7-9 and TRBJ2-7, is DTGVSQNPRHKITKRGQNVTFRCDPISEHNRLYWYRQTLGQGPEFLTYFQNEAQLEKSRLLSDRFSAERPKGSFSTLEIQRTEQGDSAMYLCASSHPTGYEQYFGPGTRLTVT.

This clonotype was recorded many times. The V call is TRBV5-6, the J call TRBJ2-2; 7 bases align to TRBD1. Germline V gene lookup returns CDR1 SGHDT and CDR2 YYEEEE. Trimming at V came to 5 bases and at J to 5 bases, leaving 0 bases not matched to a gene. The CDR3 contains 12 residues. DNA of the CDR3: TGTGCCAGCAGACAGGGGACCGGGGAGCTGTTTTTT. Protein sequence: CASRQGTGELFF. Supplemented by reference TRBV5-6 and TRBJ2-2, the full variable domain reads DAGVTQSPTHLIKTRGQQVTLRCSPKSGHDTVSWYQQALGQGPQFIFQYYEEEERQRGNFPDRFSGHQFPNYSSELNVNALLLGDSALYLCASRQGTGELFFGEGSRLTVL.

The chain carries TRBV24-1 and TRBJ2-1; D might be TRBD1 or TRBD2, each matching 6 bases. Trimming removed 1 base at V and 6 bases at J, with 15 bases between. Germline V CDR1 and CDR2: KGHDR, SFDVKD. The CDR3 sequence is 16 residues long. The CDR3 DNA is TGTGCCACCAGTGATTTACCAGGGGACTCTATCAATGAGCAGTTCTTC. Translating it yields CATSDLPGDSINEQFF.

This clonotype showed up just a few times. The chain uses TRBV2 and TRBJ2-5, with D maybe TRBD1 (6 bases). The CDR3 loop spans 17 amino acids. Germline V gene lookup returns CDR1 SNHLY and CDR2 FYNNEI. V was trimmed by 1 base and J by 2 bases, leaving 17 bases between them. The CDR3 region is CASSEGSWGQPQETQYF. CDR3 DNA: TGTGCCAGCAGTGAAGGGTCCTGGGGACAACCGCAAGAGACCCAGTACTTC.

The chain is built from TRBV12-5 and TRBJ2-3; D is possibly TRBD2 (5 bases). The germline gives CDR1 LGHNT, CDR2 FRNRAP. Between the trimmed V and J ends, which lost 7 bases and 0 bases, there was a span of 17 bases. The CDR3 sequence is 16 residues long. CDR3 amino acids: CASAPPGVGSTDTQYF. As DNA, the CDR3 is TGTGCTAGTGCCCCGCCCGGGGTCGGGAGCACAGATACGCAGTATTTT.

Only a few counts were recorded for this clonotype. This rearrangement joins TRBV20-1 to TRBJ2-7, with 9 bases aligning to TRBD1. V was pared by 5 bases and J by 3 bases, with 2 bases of the junction left unmatched. The germline V gene encodes CDR1 DFQATT and CDR2 SNEGSKA (reference sequence). This CDR3 has 12 residues. The CDR3 DNA sequence: TGCAGTGCTGGGGACAGGGACTACGAGCAGTACTTC. Translation: CSAGDRDYEQYF.

This clonotype was detected ten times or more. The chain is built from TRBV18 and TRBJ2-1; no firm D call. V dropped 4 bases and J dropped 4 bases, with 5 bases sitting between them. CDR1 is KGHSH, CDR2 LQKENI, per germline. This CDR3 has 12 amino acids. The DNA of the CDR3 is TGTGCCAGCTCACGACGGTACAATGAGCAGTTCTTC. Protein sequence: CASSRRYNEQFF.

The sample holds a few counts of this clonotype. The chain links TRBV28 to TRBJ2-5; 7 bases agree with TRBD2. The V gene end was trimmed by 6 bases and the J gene end by 1 base; junction bases not matched to a gene: 8. Germline V gene lookup returns CDR1 MDHEN and CDR2 SYDVKM. This CDR3 has 15 residues. The CDR3 spells CASSAKLASQETQYF. For the CDR3, the DNA is TGTGCCAGCAGCGCTAAACTAGCGAGCCAAGAGACCCAGTACTTC.

The gene calls are TRBV27 and TRBJ2-7, with D possibly TRBD1 on 5 matching bases. The length of the CDR3 is 15 residues. The germline V gene has CDR1 MNHEY and CDR2 SMNVEV (reference sequence). V lost 6 bases and J 1 base, leaving 16 bases between the germline ends. CDR3 protein: CASRIGANPSYEQYF. The CDR3 DNA follows: TGTGCCAGCAGAATAGGGGCGAATCCTTCCTACGAGCAGTACTTC.

This clonotype showed up just a few times. The rearrangement joins TRBV28 to TRBJ1-2, with no clear D. V was cut by 2 bases and J by 4 bases, with 8 bases left in between. The CDR3 is 13 residues long. Per the germline V gene, CDR1 is MDHEN and CDR2 is SYDVKM. CDR3 protein: CASSLHRTYGYTF. The CDR3 coding sequence is TGTGCCAGCAGTTTACACCGCACCTATGGCTACACCTTC.

This clonotype was seen only a few times. This chain connects TRBV5-6 to TRBJ2-1; D remains ambiguous. The V gene lost 1 base and the J gene lost 9 bases, with 5 bases spanning the gap. This CDR3 has 11 amino acids. Germline V gives CDR1 SGHDT, CDR2 YYEEEE. The CDR3 spells CASSLSTEQFF. As DNA, the CDR3 is TGTGCCAGCAGCTTGTCGACTGAGCAGTTCTTC.

A few counts support this clonotype. The rearrangement uses TRBV19 and TRBJ2-3; possibly TRBD1 or TRBD2 for D (5 bases each). The V gene lost 6 bases and the J gene lost 12 bases, with 10 bases spanning the gap. CDR3 length equals 10 residues. CDR1 LNHDA and CDR2 SQIVND come from the germline V gene (reference sequence). In DNA form, the CDR3 reads TGTGCCAGTAGCGACGGGACCCAGTATTTT. Amino acids: CASSDGTQYF.

This clonotype was detected a few times. The chain combines TRBV7-9 with TRBJ2-1, with D hard to call. Trimming removed 2 bases from V and 7 bases from J, with 15 bases in between. Germline assignment: CDR1 SEHNR and CDR2 FQNEAQ (reference sequence). This CDR3 has 15 amino acids. The CDR3 DNA reads as TGTGCCAGCAGCTTATTCAGGCCTGATAAGAATGAGCAGTTCTTC. Protein product: CASSLFRPDKNEQFF.

A few counts support this clonotype. The chain uses TRBV29-1 and TRBJ2-3; possible D gene TRBD1, 5 bases. The germline V and J ends were trimmed by 7 bases and 0 bases, with 14 bases remaining between them. CDR1 is SQVTM and CDR2 is ANQGSEA in the germline V gene. The CDR3 spans 14 residues. CDR3 sequence (DNA): TGCAGCGCCGACCCAGGGTATAGCACAGATACGCAGTATTTT. This codes for CSADPGYSTDTQYF.

This clonotype was counted ten times or more. J is TRBJ2-1 and V is TRBV7-8, with 13 bases that match TRBD2. Germline CDR1 and CDR2: SGHVS and FQNEAQ. This CDR3 spans 15 amino acids. With 5 bases clipped from V and 7 bases from J, the junction kept 5 bases outside the gene matches. CDR3 sequence: CASSPGTSGKNEQFF. Written as DNA, the CDR3 is TGTGCCAGCAGCCCAGGGACTAGCGGGAAGAATGAGCAGTTCTTC.

The V gene is TRBV11-2, the J gene TRBJ1-1; a possible D gene is TRBD1 (5 bases). Trimming removed 4 bases from V and 3 bases from J, with 9 bases in between. This CDR3 has 13 amino acids. CDR1 SGHAT and CDR2 FQNNGV come from the germline V gene. CDR3 amino acids: CASSWDGYTEAFF. The CDR3 coding sequence is TGTGCCAGCAGCTGGGACGGATACACTGAAGCTTTCTTT.

This clonotype showed up just a few times. This sequence joins TRBV5-1 and TRBJ2-2, with 12 bases aligning to TRBD2. Germline CDR1 and CDR2: SGHRS and YFSETQ. This CDR3 contains 15 residues. Trimming removed 4 bases from V and 4 bases from J; junction bases left unmatched: 2. CDR3 DNA sequence: TGCGCCAGCAGCCGGACTAGCGGGGTCACCGGGGAGCTGTTTTTT. This translates into CASSRTSGVTGELFF.

The genes are TRBV3-1 and TRBJ2-4, with D possibly matching TRBD1 (6 bases). Germline V lookup: CDR1 LGHDT, CDR2 YNNKEL (reference sequence). This CDR3 region has 16 residues. Trimming took 4 bases from V and 0 from J, leaving 13 bases between them. The CDR3 bases are TGTGCCAGCAGCCCAGGACAGTTCTTAGCCAAAAACATTCAGTACTTC. Protein product: CASSPGQFLAKNIQYF.

This clonotype appeared a few times. Germline and junction disagree at one end, which may indicate a read error. V gene TRBV7-7 combines with J gene TRBJ2-5; 7 nucleotides match TRBD1. This CDR3 is 16 amino acids long. CDR1 is SSHAT and CDR2 is FNYEAQ in the germline V gene (reference sequence). For the CDR3, the DNA is TGTGCTAGCAGCTCCGGCTTAGACAGGGTGGCTGAGACCCAGTACTTC. This encodes CASSSGLDRVAETQYF. The full variable domain, in which reference TRBV7-7 and TRBJ2-5 provide the parts outside the CDR3, is GAGVSQSPRYKVTKRGQDVTLRCDPISSHATLYWYQQALGQGPEFLTYFNYEAQPDKSGLPSDRFSAERPEGSISTLTIQRTEQRDSAMYRCASSSGLDRVAETQYFGPGTRLLVL.